The sequence of this TCR beta chain was determined in a study of blood T cell repertoires in COVID-19. Overall study: COVID-19 samples from acute and convalescent phases originated in the United States, Italy and Spain. Sources were T cells, B-cell-depleted T cells, or PBMCs; the material itself was cDNA or gDNA.

The germline V and J ends were trimmed by 3 bases and 4 bases, with 8 bases remaining between them. CDR3 length: 13 amino acids. The germline CDR1 and CDR2 sequences are MDHEN and SYDVKM. Per the original data handling: Estimation of nucleated cell counts was performed using reference gene primer amplification. The assay was immunoSEQ multiplex PCR, and TCRdb's table has in-frame clones only and misses some. Clonal size and the V and J genes are those of that table, whereas D and trimming came from the DNA. The data show about 290,000 clones, 70% to 90% seen once. Input material: peripheral blood. This clonotype originated in a woman between 25 and 40 years old with active or convalescent COVID-19. This sequence joins TRBV28 and TRBJ2-3, with TRBD2 as a possible D gene (5 bases). The chain's CDR3 is CASSLRAPDTQYF. CDR3 nucleotides: TGTGCCAGCAGTTTGAGGGCCCCAGATACGCAGTATTTT.